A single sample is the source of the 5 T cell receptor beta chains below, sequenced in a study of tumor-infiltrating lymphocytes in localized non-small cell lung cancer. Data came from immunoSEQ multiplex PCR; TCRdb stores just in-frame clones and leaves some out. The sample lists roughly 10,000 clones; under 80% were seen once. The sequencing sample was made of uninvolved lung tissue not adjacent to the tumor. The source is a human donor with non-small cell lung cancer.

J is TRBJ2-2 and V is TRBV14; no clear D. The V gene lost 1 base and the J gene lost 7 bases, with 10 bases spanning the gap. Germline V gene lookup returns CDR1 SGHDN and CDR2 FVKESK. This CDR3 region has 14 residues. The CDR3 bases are TGTGCCAGCAGCCAAGTTCGTTCCGGCGGGGAGCTGTTTTTT. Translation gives CASSQVRSGGELFF.

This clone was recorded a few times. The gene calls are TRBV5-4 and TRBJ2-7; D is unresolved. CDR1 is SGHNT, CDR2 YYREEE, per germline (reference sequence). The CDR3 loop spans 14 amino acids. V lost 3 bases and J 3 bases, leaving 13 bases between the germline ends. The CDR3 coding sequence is TGTGCCAGCAGCTCCAACAAGGACCTCTACGAGCAGTACTTC. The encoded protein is CASSSNKDLYEQYF.

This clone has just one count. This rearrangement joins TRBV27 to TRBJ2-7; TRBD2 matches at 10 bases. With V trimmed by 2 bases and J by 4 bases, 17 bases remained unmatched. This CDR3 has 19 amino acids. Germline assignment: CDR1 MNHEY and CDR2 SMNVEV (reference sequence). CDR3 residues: CASSLRVSGGSTAFYEQYF. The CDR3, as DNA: TGTGCCAGCAGTTTAAGAGTTAGCGGGGGGTCCACCGCCTTTTACGAGCAGTACTTC.

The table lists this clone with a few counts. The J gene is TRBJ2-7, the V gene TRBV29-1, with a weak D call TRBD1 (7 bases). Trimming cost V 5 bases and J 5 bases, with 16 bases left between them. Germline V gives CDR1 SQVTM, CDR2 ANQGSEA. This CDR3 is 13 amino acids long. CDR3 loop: CSVTGEALNEQYF. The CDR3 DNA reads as TGCAGCGTTACAGGGGAGGCGTTGAACGAGCAGTACTTC.

The CDR3: CASSQPTGATEAFF. CDR3 coding DNA: TGTGCCAGCAGCCAGCCGACAGGAGCCACTGAAGCTTTCTTT. The chain employs TRBV7-2 and TRBJ1-1; tentative D call: TRBD1 (6 bases). V lost 5 bases and J 4 bases, leaving 14 bases between the germline ends. The CDR3 totals 14 residues. Germline values: CDR1 SGHTA, CDR2 FQGNSA.